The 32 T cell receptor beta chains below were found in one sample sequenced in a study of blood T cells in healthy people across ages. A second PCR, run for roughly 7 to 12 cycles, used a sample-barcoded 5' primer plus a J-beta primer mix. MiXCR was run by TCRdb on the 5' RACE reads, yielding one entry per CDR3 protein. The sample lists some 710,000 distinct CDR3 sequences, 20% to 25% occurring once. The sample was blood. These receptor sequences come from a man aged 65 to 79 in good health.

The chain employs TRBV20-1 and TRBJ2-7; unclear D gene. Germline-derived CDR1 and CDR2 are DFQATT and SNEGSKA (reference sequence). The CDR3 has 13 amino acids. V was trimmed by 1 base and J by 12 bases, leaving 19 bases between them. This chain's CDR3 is CSARVSAQETRYF. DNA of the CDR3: TGCAGTGCTAGAGTGAGCGCACAAGAGACCCGGTACTTC.

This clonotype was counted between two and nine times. DNA of the CDR3: TGTGCCAGTAGTATGCCCGGACTAGGGGGGGATACGCAGTATTTT. Protein sequence: CASSMPGLGGDTQYF. This sequence joins TRBV19 and TRBJ2-3, with a weak D call TRBD2 (7 bases). The V gene's germline CDR1 is LNHDA and CDR2 SQIVND (reference sequence). V lost 3 bases and J lost 6, with 16 bases in between. This CDR3 is 15 amino acids long.

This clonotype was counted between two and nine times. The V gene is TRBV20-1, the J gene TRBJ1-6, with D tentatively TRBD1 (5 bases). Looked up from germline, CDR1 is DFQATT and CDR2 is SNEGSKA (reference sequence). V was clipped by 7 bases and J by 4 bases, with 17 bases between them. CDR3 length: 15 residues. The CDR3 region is CSVRRATPYNSPLHF. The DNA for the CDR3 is TGCAGTGTTCGCAGGGCAACCCCTTATAATTCACCCCTCCACTTT.

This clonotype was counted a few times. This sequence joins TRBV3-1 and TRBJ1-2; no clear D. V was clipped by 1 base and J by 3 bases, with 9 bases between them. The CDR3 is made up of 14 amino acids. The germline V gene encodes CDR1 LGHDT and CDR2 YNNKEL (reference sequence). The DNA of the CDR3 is TGTGCCAGCAGCCAAGGGGCATTGGACTATGGCTACACCTTC. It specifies CASSQGALDYGYTF.

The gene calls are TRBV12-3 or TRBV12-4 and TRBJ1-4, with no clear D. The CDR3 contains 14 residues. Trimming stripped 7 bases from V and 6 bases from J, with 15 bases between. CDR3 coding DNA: TGTGCCAGCACTACTTTCGGCACTCATGAAAAACTGTTTTTT. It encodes CASTTFGTHEKLFF.

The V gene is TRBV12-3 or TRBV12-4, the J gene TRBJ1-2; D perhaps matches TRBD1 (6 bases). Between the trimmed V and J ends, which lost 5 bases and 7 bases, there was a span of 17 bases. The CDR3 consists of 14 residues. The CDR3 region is CASSPAGGGGGYTF. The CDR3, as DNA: TGTGCCAGCAGTCCCGCCGGGGGCGGAGGTGGCTACACCTTC.

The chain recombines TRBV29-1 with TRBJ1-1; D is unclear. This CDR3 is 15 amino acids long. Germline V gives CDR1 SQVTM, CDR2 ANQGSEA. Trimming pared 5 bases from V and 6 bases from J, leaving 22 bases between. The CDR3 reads CSVSQAASFNAEAFF. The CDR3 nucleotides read TGCAGCGTTTCGCAGGCAGCTTCTTTTAACGCTGAAGCTTTCTTT.

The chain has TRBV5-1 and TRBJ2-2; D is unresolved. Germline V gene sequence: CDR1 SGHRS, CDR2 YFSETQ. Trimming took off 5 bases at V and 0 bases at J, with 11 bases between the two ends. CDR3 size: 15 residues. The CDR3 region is CASRLIGANTGELFF. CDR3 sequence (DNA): TGCGCCAGCAGACTGATCGGAGCGAACACCGGGGAGCTGTTTTTT.

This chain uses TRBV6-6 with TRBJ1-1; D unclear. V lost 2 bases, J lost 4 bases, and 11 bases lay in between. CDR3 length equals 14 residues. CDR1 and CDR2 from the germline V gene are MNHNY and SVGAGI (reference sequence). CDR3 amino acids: CASSYRIRSTEAFF. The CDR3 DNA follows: TGTGCCAGCAGTTACAGGATCAGGAGCACTGAAGCTTTCTTT.

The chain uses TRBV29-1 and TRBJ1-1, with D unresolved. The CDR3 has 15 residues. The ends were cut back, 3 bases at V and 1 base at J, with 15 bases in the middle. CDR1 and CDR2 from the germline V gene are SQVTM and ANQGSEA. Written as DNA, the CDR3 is TGCAGCGTTGATACTTTAGGAACACCGAACACTGAAGCTTTCTTT. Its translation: CSVDTLGTPNTEAFF.

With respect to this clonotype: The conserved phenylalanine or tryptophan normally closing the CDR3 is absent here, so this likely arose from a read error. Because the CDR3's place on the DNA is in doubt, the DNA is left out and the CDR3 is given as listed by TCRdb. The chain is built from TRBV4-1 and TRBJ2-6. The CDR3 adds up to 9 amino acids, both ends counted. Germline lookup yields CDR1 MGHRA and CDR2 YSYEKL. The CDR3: CASSQEVGI.

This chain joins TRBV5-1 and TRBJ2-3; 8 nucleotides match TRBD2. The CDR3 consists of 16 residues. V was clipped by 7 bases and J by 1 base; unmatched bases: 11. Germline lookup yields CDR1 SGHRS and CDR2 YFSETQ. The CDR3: CASLPKGLGGTDTQYF. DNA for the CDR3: TGCGCCAGCCTCCCCAAGGGACTAGGAGGCACAGATACGCAGTATTTT.

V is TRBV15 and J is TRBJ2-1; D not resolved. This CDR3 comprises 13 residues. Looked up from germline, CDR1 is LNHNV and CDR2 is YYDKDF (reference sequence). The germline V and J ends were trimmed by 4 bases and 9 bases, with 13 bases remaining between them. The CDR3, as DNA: TGTGCCACCAGCACTGTCCGGTCCGGTGAGCAGTTCTTC. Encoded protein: CATSTVRSGEQFF. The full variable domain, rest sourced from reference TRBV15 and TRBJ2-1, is DAMVIQNPRYQVTQFGKPVTLSCSQTLNHNVMYWYQQKSSQAPKLLFHYYDKDFNNEADTPDNFQSRRPNTSFCFLDIRSPGLGDTAMYLCATSTVRSGEQFFGPGTRLTVL.

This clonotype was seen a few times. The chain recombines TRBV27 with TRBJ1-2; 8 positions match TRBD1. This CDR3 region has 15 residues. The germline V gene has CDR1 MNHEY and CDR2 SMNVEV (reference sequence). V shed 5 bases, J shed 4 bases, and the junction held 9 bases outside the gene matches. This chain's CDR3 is CASSPRQGPGYGYTF. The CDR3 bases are TGTGCCAGCAGTCCCAGACAGGGGCCCGGCTATGGCTACACCTTC.

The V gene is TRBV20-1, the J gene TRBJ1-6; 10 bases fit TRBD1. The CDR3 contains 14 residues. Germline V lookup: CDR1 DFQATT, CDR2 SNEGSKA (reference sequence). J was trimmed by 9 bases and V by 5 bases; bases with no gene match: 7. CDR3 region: CSAGKTGGFSPLHF. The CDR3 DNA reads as TGCAGTGCTGGGAAGACAGGGGGCTTTTCACCCCTCCACTTT.

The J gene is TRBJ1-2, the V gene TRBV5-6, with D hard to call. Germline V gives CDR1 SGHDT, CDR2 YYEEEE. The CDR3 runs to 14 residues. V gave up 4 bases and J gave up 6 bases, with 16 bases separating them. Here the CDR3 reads CASSTEWAGDGYTF. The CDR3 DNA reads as TGTGCCAGCAGCACCGAGTGGGCAGGTGATGGCTACACCTTC.

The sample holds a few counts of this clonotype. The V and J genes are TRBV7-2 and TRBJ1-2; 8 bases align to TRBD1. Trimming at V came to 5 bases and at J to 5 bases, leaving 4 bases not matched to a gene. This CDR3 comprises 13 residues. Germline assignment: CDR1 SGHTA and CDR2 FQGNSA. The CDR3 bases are TGTGCCAGCAGCCACAGGGGGGAATATGGCTACACCTTC. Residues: CASSHRGEYGYTF.

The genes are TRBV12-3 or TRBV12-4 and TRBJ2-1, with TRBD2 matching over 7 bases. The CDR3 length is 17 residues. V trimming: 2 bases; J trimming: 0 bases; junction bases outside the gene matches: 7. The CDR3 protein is CASSLTSAYLSYNEQFF. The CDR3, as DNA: TGTGCCAGCAGTTTAACTAGCGCGTACCTCTCCTACAATGAGCAGTTCTTC.

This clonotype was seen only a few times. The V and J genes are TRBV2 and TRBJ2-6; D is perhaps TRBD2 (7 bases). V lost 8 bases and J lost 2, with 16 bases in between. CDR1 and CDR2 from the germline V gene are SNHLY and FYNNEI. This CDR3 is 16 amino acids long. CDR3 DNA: TGTGCCAGCTTATGGGGGGGGCCGACTGGGGCCAACGTCCTGACTTTC. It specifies CASLWGGPTGANVLTF.

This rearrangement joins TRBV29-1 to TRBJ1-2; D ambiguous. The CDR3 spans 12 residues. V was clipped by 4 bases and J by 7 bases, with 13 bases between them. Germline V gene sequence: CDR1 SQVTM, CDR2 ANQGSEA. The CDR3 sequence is CSVGEVGGGYTF. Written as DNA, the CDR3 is TGCAGCGTTGGTGAGGTCGGAGGTGGCTACACCTTC.

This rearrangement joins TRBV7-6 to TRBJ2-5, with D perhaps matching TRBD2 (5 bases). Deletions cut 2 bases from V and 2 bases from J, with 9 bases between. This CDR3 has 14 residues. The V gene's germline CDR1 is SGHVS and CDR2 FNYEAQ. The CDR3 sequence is CASSLPGWQETQYF. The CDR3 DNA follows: TGTGCCAGCAGCTTACCGGGGTGGCAAGAGACCCAGTACTTC.

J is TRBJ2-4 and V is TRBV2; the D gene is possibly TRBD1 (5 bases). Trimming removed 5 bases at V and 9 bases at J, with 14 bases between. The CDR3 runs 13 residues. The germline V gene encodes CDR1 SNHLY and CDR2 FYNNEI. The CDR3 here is CASSTRPRAIQYF. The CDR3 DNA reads TGTGCCAGCAGTACACGCCCCAGGGCCATTCAGTACTTC.

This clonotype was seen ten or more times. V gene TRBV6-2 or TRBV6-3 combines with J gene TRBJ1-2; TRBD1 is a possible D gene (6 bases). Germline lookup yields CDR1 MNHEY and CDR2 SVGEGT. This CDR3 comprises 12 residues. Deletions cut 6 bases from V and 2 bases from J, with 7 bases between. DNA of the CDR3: TGTGCCAGCAGCGGACAGAACTATGGCTACACCTTC. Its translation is CASSGQNYGYTF.

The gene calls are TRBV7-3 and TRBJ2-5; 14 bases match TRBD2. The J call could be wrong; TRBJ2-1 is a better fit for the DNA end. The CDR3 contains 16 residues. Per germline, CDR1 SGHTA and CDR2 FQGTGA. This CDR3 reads CASSLTGTSGSIEQFF. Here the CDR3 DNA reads TGTGCCAGCAGCTTAACGGGGACTAGCGGGAGTATTGAGCAGTTCTTC.

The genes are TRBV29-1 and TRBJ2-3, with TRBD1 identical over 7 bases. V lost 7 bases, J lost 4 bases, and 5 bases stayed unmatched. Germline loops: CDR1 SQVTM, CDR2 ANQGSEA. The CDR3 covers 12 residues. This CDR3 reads CSARQGPDTQYF. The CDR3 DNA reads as TGCAGCGCGAGACAGGGTCCAGATACGCAGTATTTT.

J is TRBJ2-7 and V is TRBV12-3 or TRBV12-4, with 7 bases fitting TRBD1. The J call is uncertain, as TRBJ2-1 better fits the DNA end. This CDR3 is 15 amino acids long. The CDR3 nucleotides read TGTGCCAGCAGCTATACCGGGACAGACACCAATGAGCAGTTCTTC. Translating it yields CASSYTGTDTNEQFF.

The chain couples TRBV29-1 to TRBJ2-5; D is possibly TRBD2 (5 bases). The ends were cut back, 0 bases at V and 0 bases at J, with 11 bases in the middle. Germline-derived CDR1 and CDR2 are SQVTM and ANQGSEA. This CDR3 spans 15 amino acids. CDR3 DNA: TGCAGCGTTGAAGATGGGCTAGCAAACCAAGAGACCCAGTACTTC. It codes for CSVEDGLANQETQYF.

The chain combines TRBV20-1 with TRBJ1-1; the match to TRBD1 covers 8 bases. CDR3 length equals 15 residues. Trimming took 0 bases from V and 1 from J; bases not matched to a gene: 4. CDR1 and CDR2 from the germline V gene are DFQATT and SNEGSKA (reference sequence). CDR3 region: CSARDFDRGNTEAFF. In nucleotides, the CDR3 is TGCAGTGCTAGAGATTTCGACAGGGGGAACACTGAAGCTTTCTTT.

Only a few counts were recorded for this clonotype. This CDR3 reads CSAFSVAYTDTQYF. The CDR3 nucleotides are TGCAGTGCTTTTTCGGTGGCTTACACGGATACGCAGTATTTT. The V call is TRBV20-1, the J call TRBJ2-3; no clear D gene. Between the trimmed V and J ends, which lost 5 bases and 6 bases, there was a span of 18 bases. The germline gives CDR1 DFQATT, CDR2 SNEGSKA (reference sequence). The CDR3 sequence is 14 residues long.

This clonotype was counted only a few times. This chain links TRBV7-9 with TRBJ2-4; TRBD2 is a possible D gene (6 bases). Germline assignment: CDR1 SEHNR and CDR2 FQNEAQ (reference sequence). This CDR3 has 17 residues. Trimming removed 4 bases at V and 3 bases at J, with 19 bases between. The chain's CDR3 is CASSSSGVLRDKNIQYF. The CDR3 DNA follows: TGTGCCAGCAGCTCCTCGGGGGTCCTTCGGGACAAAAACATTCAGTACTTC.

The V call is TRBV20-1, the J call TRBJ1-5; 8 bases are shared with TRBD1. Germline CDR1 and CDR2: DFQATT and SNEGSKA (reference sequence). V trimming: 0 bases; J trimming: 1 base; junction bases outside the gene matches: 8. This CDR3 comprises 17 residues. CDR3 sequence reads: CSAREDRVLVSNQPQHF. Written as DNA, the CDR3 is TGCAGTGCTAGAGAGGACAGGGTTTTAGTAAGCAATCAGCCCCAGCATTTT.

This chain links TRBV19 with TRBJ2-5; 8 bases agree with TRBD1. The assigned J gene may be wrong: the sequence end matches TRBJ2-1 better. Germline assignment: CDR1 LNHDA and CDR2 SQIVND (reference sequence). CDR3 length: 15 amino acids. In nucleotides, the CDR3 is TGTGCCAGTAGTTTTACAGGGGGGACTTTCGATGAGCAGTTCTTC. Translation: CASSFTGGTFDEQFF.